One and the same sample provided the 5 T cell receptor beta chains below, sequenced in a study of vaccination and CD4 T cells after COVID-19 (dated by TCRdb to 2022 to 2024). The meaning of the sample's treatment or condition label: 10-day PBMC culture with coronavirus spike peptide pools or control peptides (ViraFEST assay). Library prep was done by PCR. TCRdb names Illumina iSeq 100 as the instrument used. DNA from cultured CD4+ T cells was subjected to TCR sequencing with the Oncomine TCR Beta short-read assay at the Johns Hopkins FTIC core. The raw public reads went through TCRdb reprocessing: fastp at Q25, MiXCR clone calling, in-frame beta chains kept. Under each unique CDR3 protein, matching rows form one entry showing the most common genes and DNA. Counted in this sample were around 3,000 distinct CDR3 sequences; around 54% of them appeared once. The top ten hold 18% of the sample. These receptors lack a known antigen.

The sample comprised CD4+ T cells from blood, cultured in vitro. The receptors come from a human donor who had recovered from COVID-19.

Here the CDR3 reads CASSRPPGDRDTEAFF. The CDR3 DNA sequence: TGTGCCAGCAGTCGGCCCCCCGGGGACAGGGATACTGAAGCTTTCTTT. The rearrangement joins TRBV6-2 or TRBV6-3 to TRBJ1-1, with 9 bases matching TRBD1. After removal of 5 bases from V and 5 bases from J, the junction contained 12 bases not matched to a gene. Per the germline V gene, CDR1 is MNHEY and CDR2 is SVGEGT. The CDR3 runs 16 residues.

The genes are TRBV30 and TRBJ2-2; D not resolved. There are 13 residues in the CDR3. Trimming removed 1 base from V and 5 bases from J, with 8 bases in between. The germline V gene encodes CDR1 GTSNPN and CDR2 SVGIG (reference sequence). CDR3 in DNA: TGTGCCTGGAGTGCCAGCCATACCGGGGAGCTGTTTTTT. It encodes CAWSASHTGELFF.

By frequency in the sample, this clonotype is large. The J gene is TRBJ2-2, the V gene TRBV5-4; 12 bases agree with TRBD2. Trimming removed 10 bases from V and 2 bases from J; junction bases left unmatched: 6. This CDR3 has 15 amino acids. Germline V CDR1 and CDR2: SGHNT, YYREEE (reference sequence). CDR3 sequence reads: CAGASGGDNTGELFF. The CDR3 DNA reads as TGTGCCGGCGCTAGCGGGGGGGATAACACCGGGGAGCTGTTTTTT.

This clonotype is large (0.1 to 1%). V usage is TRBV11-3 and J usage is TRBJ1-1; perhaps TRBD1 as D (6 bases). The CDR3 spans 14 residues. Germline V gene sequence: CDR1 SGHNT, CDR2 YENEEA. V lost 8 bases and J 7 bases, leaving 20 bases between the germline ends. CDR3 loop: CASRDTSSRSEAFF. The CDR3 bases are TGTGCCAGCCGGGACACCTCAAGTCGTAGTGAAGCTTTCTTT.

The J gene is TRBJ1-1, the V gene TRBV7-9; TRBD1 matches 10 bases. There are 19 residues in the CDR3. Germline V lookup: CDR1 SEHNR, CDR2 FQNEAQ (reference sequence). J lost 2 bases, V lost 5 bases, and 17 bases had no gene match. The CDR3 loop reads CASSPLGYRDRGGNTEAFF. CDR3 nucleotide sequence: TGTGCCAGCAGCCCGCTAGGGTATAGGGACAGGGGAGGCAACACTGAAGCTTTCTTT. The whole variable domain, remainder taken from reference TRBV7-9 and TRBJ1-1, is DTGVSQNPRHKITKRGQNVTFRCDPISEHNRLYWYRQTLGQGPEFLTYFQNEAQLEKSRLLSDRFSAERPKGSFSTLEIQRTEQGDSAMYLCASSPLGYRDRGGNTEAFFGQGTRLTVV.